This TCR beta chain stems from a study of technical replicates of blood from a handful of donors. TCRdb's copy holds only in-frame clones and misses some; the assay was immunoSEQ multiplex PCR. The data show around 65,000 clones, with 75% to 90% seen just once and approximately 4.7% held by the top ten. The V and J ends lost 1 base and 2 bases, in that order; junction bases with no gene match: 4. The CDR3 consists of 16 residues. The germline V gene has CDR1 PRHDT and CDR2 FYEKMQ (reference sequence). The sample was PBMCs. The clonotype was recovered from a human donor in good health. Some clones in this sample may be carry-over from other donors' samples. The gene calls are TRBV13 and TRBJ2-7, with TRBD1 matching 11 bases. The DNA for the CDR3 is TGTGCCAGCAGCTTAGCCCCGGGACAGGGGGCCTACGAGCAGTACTTC. Translated: CASSLAPGQGAYEQYF.